A selection of T cell receptor beta chains follows, all from one sample in a study of shared clonotypes between healthy human individuals. The method was immunoSEQ multiplex PCR; TCRdb's version includes in-frame clones alone and lacks a portion of them. The sample holds millions of clones, 80% to 95% seen once. The sequenced sample was naive CD4+ T cells from PBMCs. These receptors were taken from a man aged 18 to 29 in good health. Some clones in this sample may be carry-over from other donors' samples. Each CDR3 is given with its conserved first and last residue. Each record gives: clone size, V gene, D gene, J gene, CDR3 protein, CDR3 DNA. A D gene is named only where the DNA matches it firmly. Expanded clones are given a class, and other clones once, few, many or no size at all.

>.|TRBV27|TRBD1|TRBJ2-2
CASSRRQGGTGELFF
TGTGCCAGCAGCCGACGACAGGGGGGAACCGGGGAGCTGTTTTTT
>.|TRBV4-3|.|TRBJ1-2
CASSQGPRAVYGYTF
TGCGCCAGCAGCCAAGGGCCCCGGGCAGTCTATGGCTACACCTTC
>.|TRBV11-2|.|TRBJ1-1
CASSFTLGHWNTEAFF
TGTGCCAGCAGCTTTACCTTGGGACATTGGAACACTGAAGCTTTCTTT
>.|TRBV5-1|TRBD1|TRBJ1-1
CASSSSGGATEAFF
TGCGCCAGCAGCTCCTCAGGGGGCGCGACTGAAGCTTTCTTT
>.|TRBV4-2|TRBD2|TRBJ2-7
CASSQILAGGPYEQYF
TGTGCCAGCAGCCAAATCCTAGCGGGAGGCCCCTACGAGCAGTACTTC
>.|TRBV27|.|TRBJ2-7
CASRRGSWAGGYEQYF
TGTGCCAGCCGTCGGGGATCGTGGGCAGGGGGGTACGAGCAGTACTTC
>.|TRBV9|TRBD2|TRBJ2-3
CASSAGLAGGPSVTDTQYF
TGTGCCAGCAGCGCCGGACTAGCGGGAGGGCCGTCGGTCACAGATACGCAGTATTTT
>.|TRBV5-4|TRBD2|TRBJ2-2
CASSFGLAGTTGELFF
TGTGCCAGCAGCTTCGGACTAGCGGGGACCACCGGGGAGCTGTTTTTT
>.|TRBV6-1|TRBD1|TRBJ2-1
CASSETPGQPYNEQFF
TGTGCCAGCAGTGAAACCCCGGGACAGCCTTACAATGAGCAGTTCTTC
>.|TRBV5-4|.|TRBJ2-5
CASSPGLQEMGTQYF
TGTGCCAGCAGCCCCGGACTTCAAGAAATGGGGACCCAGTACTTC
>.|TRBV7-2|TRBD2|TRBJ2-7
CASSLLAGEQYF
TGTGCCAGCAGCTTACTAGCGGGCGAGCAGTACTTC
>.|TRBV7-2|TRBD2|TRBJ2-1
CASSLYGGASGSGEQFF
TGTGCCAGCAGCTTATACGGCGGTGCTAGCGGGAGCGGTGAGCAGTTCTTC
>.|TRBV5-1|TRBD2|TRBJ2-2
CASTLIAGSGTGELFF
TGCGCCAGCACCTTGATAGCGGGAAGCGGCACCGGGGAGCTGTTTTTT
>.|TRBV15|.|TRBJ1-5
CATSRGGTGGENQPQHF
TGTGCCACCAGCAGAGGCGGTACGGGAGGGGAGAATCAGCCCCAGCATTTT
>.|TRBV5-1|.|TRBJ1-1
CASSLGRGSMNTEAFF
TGCGCCAGCAGCTTGGGACGGGGCAGTATGAACACTGAAGCTTTCTTT
>.|TRBV21-1|.|TRBJ1-5
CASRGQGVGGQPQHF
TGTGCCAGCAGAGGACAGGGCGTCGGTGGTCAGCCCCAGCATTTT
>.|TRBV9|.|TRBJ1-3
CASSVALGSGNTIYF
TGTGCCAGCAGCGTAGCTCTAGGGTCCGGAAACACCATATATTTT
>.|TRBV11-2|.|TRBJ2-1
CASSLALTRRGSYNEQFF
TGTGCCAGCAGCTTGGCCTTGACTCGGCGGGGTTCCTACAATGAGCAGTTCTTC
>.|TRBV7-9|.|TRBJ2-7
CASSSRADEQYF
TGTGCCAGCAGCTCACGGGCGGACGAGCAGTACTTC
>once|TRBV6-5|.|TRBJ2-2
CASSLPGSRELFF
TGTGCCAGCAGCCTACCAGGGTCAAGGGAGCTGTTTTTT
>.|TRBV15|TRBD1|TRBJ2-2
CATNRDRVSSTGELFF
TGTGCCACCAATAGGGACAGGGTGTCCAGCACCGGGGAGCTGTTTTTT
>.|TRBV4-1|.|TRBJ2-7
CASSQVGEQRGVYF
TGCGCCAGCAGCCAAGTTGGGGAACAAAGGGGAGTGTACTTC
>.|TRBV7-6|.|TRBJ2-1
CASSSSRAEQFF
TGTGCCAGCAGCTCCTCCCGTGCTGAGCAGTTCTTC
>.|TRBV7-8|.|TRBJ1-1
CASSLARTLNTEAFF
TGTGCCAGCAGCTTAGCTAGGACCTTGAACACTGAAGCTTTCTTT
>once|TRBV28|TRBD2|TRBJ2-4
CASSLPGTSGLTKNIQYF
TGTGCCAGCAGTCTACCCGGGACTAGCGGGCTTACCAAAAACATTCAGTACTTC
>.|TRBV5-8|TRBD2|TRBJ2-7
CASRLAGGPYEQYF
TGTGCCAGCAGACTAGCGGGAGGGCCCTACGAGCAGTACTTC
>.|TRBV2|.|TRBJ1-5
CASRASQPQHF
TGTGCCAGCAGAGCTAGTCAGCCCCAGCATTTT
>.|TRBV7-2|.|TRBJ2-2
CASSSGVSGKGSGELFF
TGTGCCAGCAGCTCCGGAGTCAGTGGAAAAGGGTCCGGGGAGCTGTTTTTT
>.|TRBV27|.|TRBJ1-1
CASSLSRRVYTEAFF
TGTGCCAGCAGTTTAAGTAGGCGGGTTTACACTGAAGCTTTCTTT
>.|TRBV6-5|.|TRBJ2-1
CASKITGVNEQFF
TGTGCCAGCAAAATCACAGGCGTCAATGAGCAGTTCTTC
>once|TRBV7-9|TRBD2|TRBJ2-7
CASSLGLAGGPIEQYF
TGTGCCAGCAGCTTAGGACTAGCGGGAGGGCCGATCGAGCAGTACTTC
>.|TRBV4-3|.|TRBJ2-1
CASSQDRRYAGEYNEQFF
TGCGCCAGCAGCCAAGATCGGAGGTATGCAGGGGAATATAATGAGCAGTTCTTC
>.|TRBV11-3|.|TRBJ2-7
CASSLNQATYYEQYF
TGTGCCAGCAGCTTAAATCAGGCTACCTACTACGAGCAGTACTTC
>once|TRBV6-5|TRBD2|TRBJ2-1
CASSYSAGGSYNEQFF
TGTGCCAGCAGTTACTCAGCGGGAGGGTCCTACAATGAGCAGTTCTTC
>.|TRBV25-1|.|TRBJ1-1
CASSGDTRGGYTEAFF
TGTGCCAGCAGTGGCGATACCAGAGGAGGGTACACTGAAGCTTTCTTT
>.|TRBV21-1|.|TRBJ2-1
CASAEVGHSYNEQFF
TGTGCCAGCGCCGAGGTGGGGCACTCCTACAATGAGCAGTTCTTC
>.|TRBV5-4|TRBD2|TRBJ2-3
CASSSPSGSTDTQYF
TGTGCCAGCAGCTCACCTAGCGGTAGCACAGATACGCAGTATTTT
>.|TRBV5-4|TRBD1|TRBJ1-4
CASSSRDRGNEKLFF
TGTGCCAGCAGCTCCCGGGACAGGGGAAATGAAAAACTGTTTTTT
>once|TRBV7-8|.|TRBJ2-7
CASSLTQGSYEQYF
TGTGCCAGCAGCTTGACACAGGGCTCCTACGAGCAGTACTTC
>.|TRBV7-2|.|TRBJ2-1
CASSLGGSYNEQFF
TGTGCCAGCAGCTTAGGGGGCTCCTACAATGAGCAGTTCTTC
>.|TRBV6-5|.|TRBJ2-2
CASSYHSQAHGELFF
TGTGCCAGCAGTTACCATTCACAGGCTCACGGGGAGCTGTTTTTT
>.|TRBV7-9|TRBD1|TRBJ1-5
CASSSGQGDQPQHF
TGTGCCAGCAGCTCGGGACAGGGGGATCAGCCCCAGCATTTT
>.|TRBV7-2|TRBD2|TRBJ2-5
CASTPSGRALETQYF
TGTGCCAGCACCCCTAGCGGGAGGGCCTTGGAGACCCAGTACTTC
>.|TRBV27|.|TRBJ2-7
CASSSAGTEDEQYF
TGTGCCAGCAGTTCTGCCGGGACTGAGGACGAGCAGTACTTC
>.|TRBV19|TRBD2|TRBJ2-5
CASSKVGAARGRQETQYF
TGTGCCAGTAGTAAGGTGGGGGCTGCGCGCGGGAGGCAAGAGACCCAGTACTTC
>.|TRBV7-9|TRBD1|TRBJ2-7
CASLLDRGHYEQYF
TGTGCCAGCCTTCTGGACAGGGGACACTACGAGCAGTACTTC